A selection of T cell receptor beta chains follows, all from one sample in a study of cytomegalovirus exposure and HLA in healthy donors. Produced via immunoSEQ multiplex PCR; TCRdb's table is partial and in-frame only. Among tens of thousands of clones listed, about 70% were seen once. The sample taken for sequencing was PBMCs. All receptors come from a woman aged 55-69 years in good health and CMV-seropositive. Each CDR3 is given with its conserved first and last residue. The order of the fields is V gene, J gene, D gene, clone size, CDR3 protein, CDR3 DNA. A D gene is named only where the DNA matches it firmly. Clone size is not always given. Where it is, it says once, few, many or a class for expanded clones.

TRBV4-3,TRBJ2-3,.,.,CASSQLAGTDTQYF,TGCGCCAGCAGCCAACTGGCGGGCACAGATACGCAGTATTTT
TRBV5-5,TRBJ1-2,.,.,CVSSLFSGQGDGYTF,TGTGTCAGCAGCTTGTTTAGCGGGCAGGGAGATGGCTACACCTTC
TRBV7-4,TRBJ1-1,.,few,CASSPTEGTEAFF,TGTGCCAGCAGCCCTACCGAGGGCACTGAAGCTTTCTTT
TRBV29-1,TRBJ1-1,TRBD1,once,CSVATGQGQGTEAFF,TGCAGCGTAGCCACGGGACAGGGACAGGGCACTGAAGCTTTCTTT
TRBV19,TRBJ1-2,.,.,CASRGGTQPWSYGYTF,TGTGCCAGTAGGGGCGGGACGCAACCTTGGTCCTATGGCTACACCTTC
TRBV28,TRBJ2-5,TRBD1,.,CASSSPGQGTETQYF,TGTGCCAGCAGTTCTCCGGGACAGGGCACCGAGACCCAGTACTTC
TRBV19,TRBJ2-3,TRBD1,.,CASRRTGAITDTQYF,TGTGCCAGTAGAAGAACAGGGGCGATCACAGATACGCAGTATTTT
TRBV27,TRBJ2-1,.,few,CASSFRLQDRSSYNEQFF,TGTGCCAGCAGTTTCCGACTTCAAGACAGAAGCTCCTACAATGAGCAGTTCTTC
TRBV5-1,TRBJ2-5,.,.,CASSAGALGGAQETQYF,TGCGCCAGCAGCGCGGGGGCCTTGGGGGGGGCCCAAGAGACCCAGTACTTC
TRBV11-3,TRBJ2-2,.,.,CASSLSGSGELFF,TGTGCCAGCAGCTTATCAGGATCCGGGGAGCTGTTTTTT
TRBV4-3,TRBJ2-5,TRBD1,.,CASSQGAGGLETQYF,TGCGCCAGCAGCCAAGGGGCAGGGGGCCTGGAGACCCAGTACTTC
TRBV10-3,TRBJ1-1,TRBD1,.,CAISAYELGQGNTEAFF,TGTGCCATCAGTGCCTACGAGCTGGGACAGGGTAATACTGAAGCTTTCTTT
TRBV13,TRBJ1-5,TRBD1,few,CATAQLDRAGQPQHF,TGTGCCACCGCGCAATTGGACAGGGCCGGACAGCCCCAGCATTTT
TRBV5-4,TRBJ1-1,.,once,CASSKYSDTEAFF,TGTGCCAGCAGCAAATATTCGGACACTGAAGCTTTCTTT
TRBV9,TRBJ1-2,.,.,CASSSRGPDYGYTF,TGTGCCAGCAGCTCCCGAGGGCCCGACTATGGCTACACCTTC
TRBV4-3,TRBJ1-1,TRBD1,.,CASSMTGTDGTEAFF,TGCGCCAGCAGCATGACCGGGACAGACGGGACTGAAGCTTTCTTT
TRBV27,TRBJ2-7,TRBD1,.,CASSVSGTGEYF,TGTGCCAGCAGTGTATCCGGGACAGGGGAGTACTTC
TRBV18,TRBJ1-2,TRBD1,.,CASSPEGVGTVTGYTF,TGTGCCAGCTCACCAGAGGGAGTAGGGACAGTAACAGGCTACACCTTC
TRBV5-1,TRBJ2-1,TRBD2,.,CASSFLAGGSYNEQFF,TGCGCCAGCAGCTTTCTAGCGGGGGGCTCCTACAATGAGCAGTTCTTC
TRBV7-9,TRBJ2-3,.,.,CASSSKQFSTDTQYF,TGTGCCAGCAGCTCCAAACAGTTTAGCACAGATACGCAGTATTTT
TRBV7-2,TRBJ2-1,.,.,CAIGTFSSYNEQFF,TGTGCCATCGGGACTTTCAGCTCCTACAATGAGCAGTTCTTC
TRBV7-9,TRBJ1-6,TRBD1,.,CASSPLTGGASSPLHF,TGTGCCAGCAGCCCCCTCACAGGGGGCGCAAGTTCACCCCTCCACTTT
TRBV5-1,TRBJ1-4,TRBD1,.,CASSLGQGSEKLFF,TGCGCCAGCAGCTTGGGACAGGGATCTGAAAAACTGTTTTTT
TRBV19,TRBJ1-6,TRBD1,.,CASSTGQGGWNSPLHF,TGTGCCAGTAGTACTGGACAGGGCGGTTGGAATTCCCCCCTCCACTTT
TRBV13,TRBJ2-7,.,.,CASSRPGRDEQYF,TGTGCCAGCAGTCGTCCGGGGAGAGACGAGCAGTACTTC
TRBV7-9,TRBJ1-4,.,once,CSSSLGDEKLFF,TGTTCCAGCAGCTTAGGCGATGAAAAACTGTTTTTT
TRBV7-2,TRBJ2-3,TRBD2,.,CASSVGRTSGADTQYF,TGTGCCAGCAGCGTAGGGAGGACTAGCGGGGCAGATACGCAGTATTTT